The present entry profiles one T cell receptor beta chain with its context. Its antigen is undetermined. The data stem from a study of radiotherapy plus CTLA-4 blockade in lung cancer. Study-wide context: There were objective responses in 15% to 20% of patients, and over 25% had disease control. Notes on the study in general: Clones derived from tumor TCRs expanded in blood after radiotherapy plus ipilimumab. Best predicting response, reportedly, were early blood T cell clone dynamics, with interferon-beta.

People whose metastatic non-small-cell lung cancer was chemo-refractory got focal radiation along with CTLA-4 blockade by ipilimumab. Sequencing was performed with immunoSEQ multiplex PCR; in TCRdb, only in-frame clones are kept and a portion is missing. The sample includes about 60,000 clones, around 80% of them seen just once. The CDR3 has 13 residues. Trimming took off 1 base at V and 6 bases at J, with 9 bases between the two ends. Germline V gives CDR1 SGHTA, CDR2 FQGNSA. The source was peripheral blood, collected from a patient treated with radiotherapy plus ipilimumab. The TCR sequence derives from a human donor with non-small cell lung cancer who had a partial response to radiotherapy plus ipilimumab. The chain is built from TRBV7-2 and TRBJ1-2, with D possibly being TRBD1 (5 bases). The CDR3 sequence is CASSLGRVDGYTF. CDR3 bases: TGTGCCAGCAGCTTAGGCAGGGTCGATGGCTACACCTTC.